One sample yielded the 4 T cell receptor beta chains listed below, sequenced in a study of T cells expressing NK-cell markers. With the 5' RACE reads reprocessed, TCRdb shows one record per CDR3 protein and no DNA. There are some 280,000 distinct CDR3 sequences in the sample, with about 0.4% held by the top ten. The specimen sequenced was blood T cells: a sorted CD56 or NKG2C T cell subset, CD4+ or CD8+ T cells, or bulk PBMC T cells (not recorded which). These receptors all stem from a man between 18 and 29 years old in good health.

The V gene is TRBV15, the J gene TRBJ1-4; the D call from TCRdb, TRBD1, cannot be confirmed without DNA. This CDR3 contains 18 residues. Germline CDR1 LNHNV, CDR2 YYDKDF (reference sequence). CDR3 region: CATSGTIPGQPTNEKLFF.

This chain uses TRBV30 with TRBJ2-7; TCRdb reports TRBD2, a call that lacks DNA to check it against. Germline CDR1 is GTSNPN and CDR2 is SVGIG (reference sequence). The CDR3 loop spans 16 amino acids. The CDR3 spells CAWSVNSGLAIQKQYF.

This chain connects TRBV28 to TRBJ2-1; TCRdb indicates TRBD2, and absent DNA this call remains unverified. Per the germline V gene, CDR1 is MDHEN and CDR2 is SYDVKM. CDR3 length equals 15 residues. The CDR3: CASSLGGGRAVEQFF.

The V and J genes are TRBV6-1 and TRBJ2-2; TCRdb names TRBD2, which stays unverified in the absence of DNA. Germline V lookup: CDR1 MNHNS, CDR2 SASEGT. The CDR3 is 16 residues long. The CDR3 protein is CASKDIWDYNTGELFF.